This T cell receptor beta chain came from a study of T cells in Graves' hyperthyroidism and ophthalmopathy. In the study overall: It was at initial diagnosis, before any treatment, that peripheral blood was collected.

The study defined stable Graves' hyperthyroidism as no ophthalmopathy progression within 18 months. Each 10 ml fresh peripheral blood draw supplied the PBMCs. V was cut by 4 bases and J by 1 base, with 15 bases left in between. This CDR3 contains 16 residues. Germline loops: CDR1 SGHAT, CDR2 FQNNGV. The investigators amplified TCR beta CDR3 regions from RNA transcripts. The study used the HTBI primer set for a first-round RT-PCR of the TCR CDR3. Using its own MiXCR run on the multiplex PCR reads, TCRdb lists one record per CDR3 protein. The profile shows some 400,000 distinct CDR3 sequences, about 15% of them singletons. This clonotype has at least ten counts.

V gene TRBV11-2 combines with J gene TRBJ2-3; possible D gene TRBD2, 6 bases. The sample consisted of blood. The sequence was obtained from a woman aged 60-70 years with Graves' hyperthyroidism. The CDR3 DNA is TGTGCCAGCAGCTCTTCTGGGGGAGGTGGCACAGATACGCAGTATTTT. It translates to CASSSSGGGGTDTQYF. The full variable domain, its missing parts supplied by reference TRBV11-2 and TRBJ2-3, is EAGVAQSPRYKIIEKRQSVAFWCNPISGHATLYWYQQILGQGPKLLIQFQNNGVVDDSQLPKDRFSAERLKGVDSTLKIQPAKLEDSAVYLCASSSSGGGGTDTQYFGPGTRLTVL.